These 10 T cell receptor beta chains were sequenced from one sample in a study of blood T cells in healthy people across ages (dated by TCRdb to the mid-2010s). Libraries were prepared through 5' RACE. Sequencing instrument: Illumina HiSeq 2500. The second PCR ran for about 6 to 12 cycles and used a J-beta primer mix along with a sample-barcoded 5' primer. TCRdb itself trimmed the public reads at Q25 with fastp, ran MiXCR and retained productive beta chains. Identical CDR3 proteins give one entry, which carries the most common genes and DNA. A total of approximately 1.5 million distinct CDR3 sequences appear in this sample, about 32% of them only once. Of the sample, about 11% is held by the ten largest clones. The sequenced sample was blood. The receptors shown here come from a woman in her twenties or thirties in good health.

The chain uses TRBV15 and TRBJ1-4; possibly TRBD1 for D (6 bases). The CDR3 consists of 15 residues. Deletions cut 5 bases from V and 2 bases from J, with 12 bases between. The V gene's germline CDR1 is LNHNV and CDR2 YYDKDF (reference sequence). The CDR3 reads CATSEGGWTNEKLFF. The CDR3 coding sequence is TGTGCCACCAGCGAGGGGGGTTGGACTAATGAAAAACTGTTTTTT.

The rearrangement uses TRBV6-5 and TRBJ1-5; 8 bases match TRBD1. With V trimmed by 4 bases and J by 6 bases, 5 bases remained unmatched. The CDR3 is 14 amino acids. In germline, CDR1 is MNHEY, CDR2 SVGAGI. The CDR3 sequence is CASSSDRVSQPQHF. In DNA form, the CDR3 reads TGTGCCAGCAGTTCGGACAGGGTTAGTCAGCCCCAGCATTTT.

This clonotype was counted a single time. The chain combines TRBV20-1 with TRBJ1-4, with D perhaps matching TRBD1 (5 bases). The CDR3 is made up of 16 amino acids. The V end was cut by 2 bases, the J end by 0 bases, with 13 bases between. Per the germline V gene, CDR1 is DFQATT and CDR2 is SNEGSKA (reference sequence). The CDR3 here is CSARQGTSATNEKLFF. In nucleotides, the CDR3 is TGCAGTGCTAGACAGGGCACTTCTGCAACTAATGAAAAACTGTTTTTT.

This clonotype was recorded a few times. The genes are TRBV2 and TRBJ2-3; 9 bases map to TRBD2. V lost 3 bases, J lost 0 bases, and 7 bases stayed unmatched. Germline lookup yields CDR1 SNHLY and CDR2 FYNNEI. CDR3 length equals 17 residues. Here the CDR3 reads CASSDSAGGISTDTQYF. In DNA, the CDR3 is TGTGCCAGCAGTGATTCTGCGGGAGGGATAAGCACAGATACGCAGTATTTT.

In this sample, this clonotype turned up a few times. The chain couples TRBV5-1 to TRBJ1-1, with D perhaps TRBD1 (6 bases). Trimming removed 3 bases from V and 3 bases from J, with 15 bases in between. The CDR3 consists of 15 residues. CDR1 is SGHRS and CDR2 is YFSETQ in the germline V gene. DNA of the CDR3: TGCGCCAGCAGCTCCGACGGACAGATACACACTGAAGCTTTCTTT. Amino acids: CASSSDGQIHTEAFF.

V usage is TRBV11-2 and J usage is TRBJ1-2; D is possibly TRBD1 (5 bases). The CDR3 spans 22 residues. V was pared by 5 bases and J by 8 bases, with 42 bases between. CDR1 and CDR2 from the germline V gene are SGHAT and FQNNGV. The CDR3 nucleotides read TGTGCCAGCAGCGCGACAGCTCTTTATATTGGTTCCGGGCTGGGGGGATTTAGCGGCTACACCTTC. Translation gives CASSATALYIGSGLGGFSGYTF.

The chain employs TRBV28 and TRBJ2-4; a possible D gene is TRBD2 (7 bases). The CDR3 spans 17 residues. V lost 2 bases and J 6 bases, leaving 20 bases between the germline ends. The germline gives CDR1 MDHEN, CDR2 SYDVKM. CDR3 amino acids: CASSLESGGGGLNIQYF. The CDR3 coding sequence is TGTGCCAGCAGTTTAGAAAGCGGAGGGGGGGGACTAAACATTCAGTACTTC.

J is TRBJ2-5 and V is TRBV9; 8 positions match TRBD2. This CDR3 is built from 15 residues. Germline V gene data show CDR1 as SGDLS and CDR2 as YYNGEE. Germline trimming cut 0 bases from V and 2 bases from J; bases unmatched to any gene: 3. The CDR3 loop reads CASSVVSSGQETQYF. The DNA of the CDR3 is TGTGCCAGCAGCGTAGTGTCTAGCGGGCAAGAGACCCAGTACTTC.

Only one count was recorded for this clonotype. The chain joins TRBV2 to TRBJ2-1; 8 bases fit TRBD1. The germline CDR1 and CDR2 sequences are SNHLY and FYNNEI. V shed 3 bases and J 6 bases; nucleotides not matched to a gene: 10. The CDR3 has 16 amino acids. In DNA form, the CDR3 reads TGTGCCAGCAGTGATTTGGACAGGGTGGGGGGCAATGAGCAGTTCTTC. This translates into CASSDLDRVGGNEQFF.

The chain joins TRBV3-1 to TRBJ1-1; 7 positions agree with TRBD1. The germline CDR1 and CDR2 sequences are LGHDT and YNNKEL (reference sequence). The ends lost 6 bases at V and 5 bases at J; junction bases unmatched: 9. There are 14 residues in the CDR3. In nucleotides, the CDR3 is TGTGCCAGCAGACACAGGGGCGAGGGAACTGAAGCTTTCTTT. Its protein product is CASRHRGEGTEAFF.